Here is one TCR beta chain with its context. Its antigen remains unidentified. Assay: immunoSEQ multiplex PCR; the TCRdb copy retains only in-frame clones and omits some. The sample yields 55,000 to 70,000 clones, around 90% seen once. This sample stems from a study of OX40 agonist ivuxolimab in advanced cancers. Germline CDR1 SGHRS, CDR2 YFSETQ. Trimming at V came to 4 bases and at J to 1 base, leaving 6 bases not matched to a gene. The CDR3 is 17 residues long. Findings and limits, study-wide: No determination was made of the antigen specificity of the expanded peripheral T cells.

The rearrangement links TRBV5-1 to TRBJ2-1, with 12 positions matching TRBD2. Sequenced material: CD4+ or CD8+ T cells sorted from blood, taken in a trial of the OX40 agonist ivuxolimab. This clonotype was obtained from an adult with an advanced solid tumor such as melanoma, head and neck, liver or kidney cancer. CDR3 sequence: CASSTGLAGSSYNEQFF. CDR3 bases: TGCGCCAGCAGCACCGGACTAGCGGGGTCTTCCTACAATGAGCAGTTCTTC.